This T cell receptor beta chain was identified during a study of graft-versus-host responses after intestinal transplantation. As for this clone: The antigen is undetermined.

The repertoire was sequenced with immunoSEQ multiplex PCR; TCRdb's copy has only in-frame clones and lacks some. The sample yields roughly 100,000 clones, 87% seen once. CDR3 length: 15 amino acids. Trimming shortened V by 5 bases and J by 0 bases, and 14 bases separated the two germline ends. Germline-derived CDR1 and CDR2 are MNHNY and SVGAGI (reference sequence). The sample was unstimulated CD4+ T cells sorted from spleen or lymph node cells, taken before intestinal transplant. The sequence derives from a human donor who received an intestinal transplant. V usage is TRBV6-6 and J usage is TRBJ2-7, with D possibly TRBD2 on 6 matching bases. Written as DNA, the CDR3 is TGTGCCAGCAGTAGTCCATCGCGGGGCTCCTACGAGCAGTACTTC. Translated: CASSSPSRGSYEQYF.